Listed here is a single TCR beta chain. Its target is not known. This record comes from a study of T cell repertoires in cytomegalovirus infection. CDR1 DFQATT and CDR2 SNEGSKA come from the germline V gene (reference sequence). Between the trimmed V and J ends, which lost 5 bases and 3 bases, there was a span of 22 bases. The CDR3 consists of 16 residues. MiXCR was run by TCRdb on the reads, yielding one entry per CDR3 protein. The sample yields roughly 920,000 distinct CDR3 sequences, about a third seen once. Here the sequenced sample was cultured CD8+ T cells from PBMCs, taken from culture after CMV antigen stimulation. The receptor was isolated from a human donor in good health (CMV status not recorded). Some clones in this sample may be carry-over from other donors' samples. The V and J genes are TRBV20-1 and TRBJ1-2; a weak D match, TRBD1 (6 bases). The DNA for the CDR3 is TGCAGTGCTCCAGGGGCTACCAATTGGGAAGACTATGGCTACACCTTC. Translation: CSAPGATNWEDYGYTF.